Listed here are 28 T cell receptor beta chains from one sample, sequenced in a study of early T cells in non-severe SARS-CoV-2 infection. TCRdb reprocessed the 5' RACE reads via MiXCR and lists one record per CDR3 protein. In the table there are about 27,000 distinct CDR3 sequences, 4.5% to 6% of which are singletons. The material sequenced was whole blood. The receptors shown here come from an adult who was a healthcare worker with PCR-confirmed SARS-CoV-2 infection or an uninfected control (not recorded which).

This clonotype was counted a few times. V and J are TRBV21-1 and TRBJ2-5; no check of the table's D call, TRBD1, against the DNA was made. TRBV21-1 is annotated as a pseudogene. The CDR3 runs to 16 residues. CDR3 protein: CASRGYGTGGGETQYF. The DNA for the CDR3 is TGTGCCAGCAGGGGCTACGGGACAGGGGGCGGAGAGACCCAGTACTTC.

In this sample, this clonotype turned up many times. The rearrangement links TRBV15 to TRBJ1-1, with D unresolved. The germline CDR1 and CDR2 sequences are LNHNV and YYDKDF (reference sequence). With 3 bases removed from V and 3 bases from J, the gap between germline ends came to 11 bases. The CDR3 is 14 amino acids. The CDR3 nucleotides read TGTGCCACCAGCAGGACAATCAAGGACACTGAAGCTTTCTTT. Translating it yields CATSRTIKDTEAFF.

This clonotype occurred many times. The chain uses TRBV20-1 and TRBJ2-3; maybe TRBD2 (6 bases). The CDR3 contains 15 residues. Germline V gene data show CDR1 as DFQATT and CDR2 as SNEGSKA (reference sequence). The V end was cut by 0 bases, the J end by 5 bases, with 15 bases between. CDR3 loop: CSAREGGDPLDTQYF. The CDR3 DNA follows: TGCAGTGCTAGAGAGGGGGGAGACCCCCTAGATACGCAGTATTTT.

This clonotype was seen a few times. This chain connects TRBV27 to TRBJ1-1, with TRBD1 matching over 11 bases. Germline lookup yields CDR1 MNHEY and CDR2 SMNVEV (reference sequence). CDR3 length: 16 amino acids. Trimming at V came to 5 bases and at J to 4 bases, leaving 9 bases not matched to a gene. As DNA, the CDR3 is TGTGCCAGCAGTATCTACGCCGGGACAGGGGGCACTGAAGCTTTCTTT. Translation: CASSIYAGTGGTEAFF.

The CDR3 coding sequence is TGCGCCAGCAGCTTACTAGCGGGAGTTGGAACCGGGGAGCTGTTTTTT. Translation gives CASSLLAGVGTGELFF. The chain joins TRBV5-1 to TRBJ2-2, with TRBD2 matching over 11 bases. The germline CDR1 and CDR2 sequences are SGHRS and YFSETQ. This CDR3 contains 16 residues. Trimming removed 2 bases from V and 5 bases from J; junction bases left unmatched: 5.

The DNA for the CDR3 is TGTGCCAGCAGTTTACGGACTTTCGCGGGGACTGAAGCTTTCTTT. Amino acids: CASSLRTFAGTEAFF. The chain couples TRBV28 to TRBJ1-1; D call uncertain. The CDR3 loop spans 15 amino acids. Looked up from germline, CDR1 is MDHEN and CDR2 is SYDVKM. Between the trimmed V and J ends, which lost 2 bases and 5 bases, there was a span of 15 bases. Based on the CDR3 plus reference TRBV28 and TRBJ1-1, the full variable domain is DVKVTQSSRYLVKRTGEKVFLECVQDMDHENMFWYRQDPGLGLRLIYFSYDVKMKEKGDIPEGYSVSREKKERFSLILESASTNQTSMYLCASSLRTFAGTEAFFGQGTRLTVV.

This clonotype was counted many times. The chain carries TRBV7-6 and TRBJ2-3, with TRBD2 matching 15 bases. Looked up from germline, CDR1 is SGHVS and CDR2 is FNYEAQ. The length of the CDR3 is 17 residues. J gave up 4 bases and V 3 bases, and 5 bases lay outside the gene matches. The CDR3 DNA reads as TGTGCCAGCAGCTTTCGAGGACTAGCGGGGGGGCCAGATACGCAGTATTTT. It encodes CASSFRGLAGGPDTQYF.

This clonotype was seen more than once but under ten times. The V and J genes are TRBV18 and TRBJ2-1, with D tentatively TRBD1 or TRBD2 (6 bases each). The ends were cut back, 3 bases at V and 4 bases at J, with 13 bases in the middle. In germline, CDR1 is KGHSH, CDR2 LQKENI. This CDR3 is 15 amino acids long. The CDR3 sequence is CASSPMRGAYNEQFF. CDR3 sequence (DNA): TGTGCCAGCTCACCCATGAGGGGGGCGTACAATGAGCAGTTCTTC.

This clonotype was found many times. The V call is TRBV7-9, the J call TRBJ2-3, with no clear D. CDR1 and CDR2 from the germline V gene are SEHNR and FQNEAQ (reference sequence). Trimming pared 1 base from V and 7 bases from J, leaving 9 bases between. This CDR3 spans 13 amino acids. CDR3 sequence (DNA): TGTGCCAGCAGCTTAGAGACATCTTATACGCAGTATTTT. Amino acids: CASSLETSYTQYF.

The table lists this clonotype with many counts. This chain connects TRBV12-3 or TRBV12-4 to TRBJ2-3; 8 bases match TRBD1. Trimming removed 5 bases from V and 2 bases from J; junction bases left unmatched: 6. The CDR3 length is 15 residues. The CDR3 DNA reads TGTGCCAGCAGTCCCTGGGACAGGTACACAGATACGCAGTATTTT. This encodes CASSPWDRYTDTQYF.

This clonotype was found a few times. The V gene is TRBV12-3 or TRBV12-4, the J gene TRBJ2-7; the match to TRBD1 covers 9 bases. CDR3 length: 14 residues. V lost 5 bases to trimming and J lost 7 bases; unmatched junction nucleotides: 9. The chain's CDR3 is CASSPRDRASEQYF. The CDR3 DNA sequence: TGTGCCAGCAGTCCCCGGGACAGGGCCTCGGAGCAGTACTTC.

This chain uses TRBV5-1 with TRBJ1-1; 7 bases agree with TRBD1. The CDR3 consists of 19 residues. Germline CDR1 is SGHRS and CDR2 is YFSETQ. Trimming at V came to 0 bases and at J to 0 bases, leaving 14 bases not matched to a gene. This chain's CDR3 is CASSLGDRQGSTLNTEAFF. The DNA for the CDR3 is TGCGCCAGCAGCTTGGGGGACCGACAGGGATCAACTTTGAACACTGAAGCTTTCTTT.

This clonotype has only a few counts. The V gene is TRBV21-1, the J gene TRBJ1-4; the table gives TRBD1 as D, unverified against the DNA. TRBV21-1 has pseudogene status. This CDR3 is 21 amino acids long. The CDR3, as DNA: TGTGCCAGCAGCAAATCCACCCCGCCAAACAGGCCGAATGCAACTAATGAAAAACTGTTTTTT. Its translation is CASSKSTPPNRPNATNEKLFF.

This clonotype has only a few counts. The genes are TRBV28 and TRBJ2-7; 8 positions agree with TRBD1. Looked up from germline, CDR1 is MDHEN and CDR2 is SYDVKM. Unmatched junction bases numbered 8, after V lost 2 bases and J lost 5 bases. The CDR3 runs to 15 residues. The CDR3 bases are TGTGCCAGCAGTTTACCCCGACAGGGGAGGCACGAGCAGTACTTC. Translated, it gives CASSLPRQGRHEQYF.

This clonotype was seen many times. The chain joins TRBV20-1 to TRBJ1-2; 10 bases match TRBD1. The V gene's germline CDR1 is DFQATT and CDR2 SNEGSKA (reference sequence). The CDR3 contains 15 residues. J lost 4 bases, V lost 3 bases, and 8 bases had no gene match. The DNA for the CDR3 is TGCAGTGCTAGGGAGGGACAGGGGTATGGCTATGGCTACACCTTC. Protein: CSAREGQGYGYGYTF.

In this sample, this clonotype turned up a few times. The rearrangement links TRBV19 to TRBJ1-5; no reliable D call. Germline CDR1 is LNHDA and CDR2 is SQIVND (reference sequence). The CDR3 runs 15 residues. The ends were cut back, 7 bases at V and 0 bases at J, with 13 bases in the middle. The CDR3 region is CASISTPYSNQPQHF. CDR3 DNA sequence: TGTGCCAGTATCTCCACACCATATAGCAATCAGCCCCAGCATTTT.

This clonotype came up many times. The chain is built from TRBV27 and TRBJ2-3, with D possibly TRBD2 on 7 matching bases. The germline CDR1 and CDR2 sequences are MNHEY and SMNVEV (reference sequence). V was trimmed by 0 bases and J by 4 bases, leaving 11 bases between them. The CDR3 contains 15 residues. CDR3 protein: CASSLSGGRSDTQYF. The CDR3, as DNA: TGTGCCAGCAGTTTATCGGGGGGGCGGTCAGATACGCAGTATTTT.

This clonotype was observed at least ten times. The chain is built from TRBV7-9 and TRBJ1-2; 9 nucleotides match TRBD1. CDR1 is SEHNR, CDR2 FQNEAQ, per germline (reference sequence). The length of the CDR3 is 17 residues. Trimming at V came to 4 bases and at J to 2 bases, leaving 11 bases not matched to a gene. The CDR3 sequence is CASSSSQGQGQNYGYTF. The CDR3 DNA sequence: TGTGCCAGCAGCTCCTCCCAGGGACAGGGACAAAACTATGGCTACACCTTC.

The sample holds a few counts of this clonotype. The chain uses TRBV19 and TRBJ2-5; TRBD1 aligns across 9 bases. Germline CDR1 is LNHDA and CDR2 is SQIVND (reference sequence). V was clipped by 5 bases and J by 3 bases; unmatched bases: 10. The CDR3 contains 16 residues. The CDR3: CASSPPGQGPKETQYF. As DNA, the CDR3 is TGTGCCAGTAGTCCACCGGGACAGGGTCCTAAAGAGACCCAGTACTTC.

The chain links TRBV12-3 or TRBV12-4 to TRBJ2-2; tentative D call: TRBD1 (5 bases). The CDR3 is 15 residues long. V was trimmed by 5 bases and J by 1 base, leaving 11 bases between them. The CDR3 DNA follows: TGTGCCAGCAGTCCGGGCCAGGGGAACACCGGGGAGCTGTTTTTT. This codes for CASSPGQGNTGELFF.

This clonotype was seen a few times. CDR3: CASSAPSGSYNEQFF. The CDR3 DNA reads as TGTGCCAGCAGCGCCCCTAGCGGGAGCTACAATGAGCAGTTCTTC. The chain couples TRBV9 to TRBJ2-1, with 10 bases identical to TRBD2. After removal of 3 bases from V and 3 bases from J, the junction contained 3 bases not matched to a gene. The CDR3 extends over 15 amino acids. CDR1 and CDR2 from the germline V gene are SGDLS and YYNGEE.

The V and J genes are TRBV7-8 and TRBJ2-3, with 8 bases aligning to TRBD1. The germline V gene has CDR1 SGHVS and CDR2 FQNEAQ. The V and J ends lost 5 bases and 4 bases, in that order; junction bases with no gene match: 5. This CDR3 region has 14 residues. The CDR3 reads CASSPDRGPDTQYF. The CDR3 bases are TGTGCCAGCAGCCCTGACAGGGGACCAGATACGCAGTATTTT.

A note on this clonotype: A much larger clone lies a single base off, so this may be a read error. The gene calls are TRBV7-2 and TRBJ1-2, with D uncertain. Germline assignment: CDR1 SGHTA and CDR2 FQGNSA. V was clipped by 1 base and J by 6 bases, with 15 bases between them. This CDR3 comprises 15 residues. CDR3 sequence: CASSLDRSPTNGYTF. The CDR3 bases are TGTGCCAGCAGCTTAGATCGCAGCCCAACCAATGGCTACACCTTC.

This clonotype turned up a few times. The V gene is TRBV6-2 or TRBV6-3, the J gene TRBJ2-2, with 8 bases fitting TRBD2. J was trimmed by 4 bases and V by 7 bases; bases with no gene match: 8. Germline assignment: CDR1 MNHEY and CDR2 SVGEGT. The CDR3 is made up of 15 amino acids. The CDR3 DNA reads as TGTGCCAGCAACCCCGGGGGGGGCGGCACCGGGGAGCTGTTTTTT. Amino acid sequence: CASNPGGGGTGELFF.

This clonotype appeared many times. The chain recombines TRBV20-1 with TRBJ1-5; D possibly corresponds to TRBD1 (6 bases). V was shortened by 5 bases and J by 4 bases, with 15 bases between the two germline ends. The CDR3 sequence is 14 residues long. The germline CDR1 and CDR2 sequences are DFQATT and SNEGSKA (reference sequence). CDR3 residues: CSARRDTGNQPQHF. DNA of the CDR3: TGCAGTGCTCGACGGGACACCGGGAATCAGCCCCAGCATTTT.

This clonotype was counted ten times or more. This chain uses TRBV7-9 with TRBJ2-2; 12 nucleotides align to TRBD2. The CDR3 contains 15 residues. The trim removed 4 bases at V and 4 bases at J, leaving 1 base unmatched. CDR1 SEHNR and CDR2 FQNEAQ come from the germline V gene (reference sequence). CDR3 in amino acids: CASSSGLAGTGELFF. DNA for the CDR3: TGTGCCAGCAGCTCGGGACTAGCGGGCACCGGGGAGCTGTTTTTT.

This clonotype was picked up many times. V gene TRBV29-1 combines with J gene TRBJ2-3; 8 bases are a match to TRBD1. The V segment lost 4 bases and the J segment 3 bases; nucleotides outside the gene matches: 3. CDR3 size: 13 residues. The V gene's germline CDR1 is SQVTM and CDR2 ANQGSEA. CDR3 DNA sequence: TGCAGCGTTGGGCAGGGGGCGACAGATACGCAGTATTTT. It yields the protein CSVGQGATDTQYF.

In this sample, this clonotype turned up many times. This chain uses TRBV28 with TRBJ2-7; TRBD1 agrees at 7 bases. Germline V gene sequence: CDR1 MDHEN, CDR2 SYDVKM. CDR3 size: 15 residues. Trimming removed 6 bases from V and 4 bases from J; junction bases left unmatched: 12. The DNA of the CDR3 is TGTGCCAGCAGGGATGACCCAGGGGGTGATTACGAGCAGTACTTC. The encoded protein is CASRDDPGGDYEQYF.